The clone carrying this T cell receptor (beta chain) has a single count. Its antigen is unidentified. These data come from a study of radiation and T cells in renal cell carcinoma. Turning to the study itself: Nephrectomy followed 15 Gy stereotactic body radiation by 4 weeks. Study findings and constraints: Top tumor clonotypes rose in blood 2 weeks post-radiation, then contracted.

TCRdb's table, derived via immunoSEQ multiplex PCR, lists solely in-frame clones and lacks some. The top ten hold approximately 6.3% of the sample, which has more than 95,000 clones, approximately 85% seen once. The time point here: blood 2 weeks post-SBRT. Regarding treatment: 15 Gy SBRT to primary tumor, nephrectomy 4 weeks later. After SBRT, blood was collected at 2 and 4 weeks, plus baseline. This clonotype was sampled from a man in his forties or fifties with renal cell carcinoma. The sample was blood, taken from a patient whose treatment included radiotherapy and nephrectomy.

The CDR3: CASSRTGGVSEETQYF. The CDR3 coding sequence is TGCGCCAGCAGCCGAACAGGGGGAGTATCAGAAGAGACCCAGTACTTC. This chain connects TRBV5-1 to TRBJ2-5; TRBD1 agrees at 8 bases. V shed 4 bases, J shed 3 bases, and the junction held 11 bases outside the gene matches. CDR1 SGHRS and CDR2 YFSETQ come from the germline V gene. This CDR3 spans 16 amino acids.